Presented here are 29 T cell receptor beta chains from one specimen sequenced in a study of CD8 T cells in ankylosing spondylitis (TCRdb year 2017). The library was prepared using 5' RACE. For sequencing, an Illumina HiSeq 2500 was employed. The public reads were reprocessed in TCRdb via fastp at Q25 and MiXCR, keeping in-frame beta chains. Entries are consolidated by CDR3 protein sequence, retaining the most common genes and DNA. Here the sample has about 250,000 distinct CDR3 sequences; over 9.5% occur a single time. The biggest ten clones account for 2.6% of the sample. Sequenced sample: blood, either unsorted or a sorted T cell fraction (not recorded which). These TCRs come from a male donor with ankylosing spondylitis or in good health (not recorded which).

This clonotype has at least ten counts. In DNA, the CDR3 is TGCAGTGCTAGTGGTAGCGGGATGGGTTACGAGCAGTACTTC. It codes for CSASGSGMGYEQYF. The gene calls are TRBV20-1 and TRBJ2-7; 8 nucleotides match TRBD2. Germline values: CDR1 DFQATT, CDR2 SNEGSKA (reference sequence). J lost 4 bases, V lost 3 bases, and 8 bases had no gene match. The CDR3 spans 14 residues.

This clonotype was picked up a small number of times. The rearrangement links TRBV27 to TRBJ1-5; no clear D gene. Germline values: CDR1 MNHEY, CDR2 SMNVEV (reference sequence). Trimming removed 2 bases at V and 2 bases at J, with 13 bases between. The CDR3 totals 16 residues. The CDR3 region is CASSLIGLTGNQPQHF. The DNA of the CDR3 is TGTGCCAGCAGTTTAATAGGGCTAACAGGCAATCAGCCCCAGCATTTT.

This clonotype came up many times. The DNA of the CDR3 is TGTGCCAGCAGTCCGGGACTAGCGGGCTTCGAGCAGTACTTC. Amino acid sequence: CASSPGLAGFEQYF. This chain joins TRBV3-1 and TRBJ2-7; 12 nucleotides agree with TRBD2. Germline V gene sequence: CDR1 LGHDT, CDR2 YNNKEL (reference sequence). The CDR3 contains 14 residues. J was trimmed by 6 bases and V by 6 bases; bases with no gene match: 6.

In this sample, this clonotype turned up many times. The rearrangement uses TRBV4-2 and TRBJ2-1; TRBD2 matches at 10 bases. J was trimmed by 0 bases and V by 0 bases; bases with no gene match: 5. Germline V lookup: CDR1 LGHNA, CDR2 YNFKEQ. The CDR3 sequence is 18 residues long. The CDR3 loop is CASSQEGSGGSSYNEQFF. CDR3 bases: TGTGCCAGCAGCCAAGAAGGTAGCGGGGGGAGCTCCTACAATGAGCAGTTCTTC.

This clonotype was seen repeatedly, ten times or more. The gene calls are TRBV30 and TRBJ2-7, with D possibly TRBD1 on 5 matching bases. From germline, CDR1 is GTSNPN and CDR2 SVGIG (reference sequence). Deletions cut 3 bases from V and 0 bases from J, with 12 bases between. The CDR3 is 14 amino acids. The CDR3 spells CAWSQGSPSYEQYF. CDR3 DNA sequence: TGTGCCTGGAGCCAGGGTTCCCCCTCCTACGAGCAGTACTTC.

This clonotype was seen repeatedly, ten times or more. The chain joins TRBV12-3 or TRBV12-4 to TRBJ1-2; 10 bases agree with TRBD1. Trimming removed 7 bases from V and 8 bases from J; junction bases left unmatched: 7. The CDR3 totals 13 residues. The CDR3 loop is CASKLDRGQGYTF. CDR3 sequence (DNA): TGTGCCAGCAAGCTTGACAGGGGGCAAGGCTACACCTTC.

The genes are TRBV4-2 and TRBJ2-5; 8 bases are a match to TRBD2. J was trimmed by 5 bases and V by 0 bases; bases with no gene match: 14. CDR3 size: 18 residues. The germline V gene has CDR1 LGHNA and CDR2 YNFKEQ. The CDR3 sequence: CASSQDLTGGDILETQYF. CDR3 coding DNA: TGTGCCAGCAGCCAAGATTTGACGGGGGGGGATATTCTGGAGACCCAGTACTTC.

Concerning this clonotype itself: Germline is not matched at one junction end, which may reflect a read error. CDR3: CCASKASGSSDTQYF. The DNA of the CDR3 is TGCTGTGCTAGTAAGGCTAGCGGGAGCTCAGATACGCAGTATTTT. The chain joins TRBV20-1 to TRBJ2-3; 10 bases are a match to TRBD2. In germline, CDR1 is DFQATT, CDR2 SNEGSKA (reference sequence). The CDR3 covers 15 residues.

There are many counts of this clonotype. The chain uses TRBV5-1 and TRBJ2-4, with D tentatively TRBD1 or TRBD2 (5 bases each). V lost 8 bases, J lost 1 base, and 13 bases lay in between. Per germline, CDR1 SGHRS and CDR2 YFSETQ. CDR3 size: 14 residues. The CDR3 sequence: CASRPEGAKNIQYF. CDR3 DNA: TGCGCCAGTAGACCCGAGGGGGCCAAAAACATTCAGTACTTC. The entire variable domain, with the rest obtained from reference TRBV5-1 and TRBJ2-4, is as follows: KAGVTQTPRYLIKTRGQQVTLSCSPISGHRSVSWYQQTPGQGLQFLFEYFSETQRNKGNFPGRFSGRQFSNSRSEMNVSTLELGDSALYLCASRPEGAKNIQYFGAGTRLSVL.

This clonotype was observed a handful of times. This sequence joins TRBV10-3 and TRBJ2-6; D remains unclear. Trimming removed 3 bases at V and 0 bases at J, with 3 bases between. Germline V lookup: CDR1 ENHRY, CDR2 SYGVKD. There are 14 residues in the CDR3. CDR3 bases: TGTGCCATCAGTGACATCTCTGGGGCCAACGTCCTGACTTTC. This sequence encodes CAISDISGANVLTF.

This clonotype appeared many times. The chain couples TRBV5-5 to TRBJ1-1, with unresolved D. This CDR3 has 13 amino acids. The V gene's germline CDR1 is SGHKS and CDR2 YYEKEE (reference sequence). Trimming shortened V by 0 bases and J by 4 bases, and 7 bases separated the two germline ends. DNA of the CDR3: TGTGCCAGCAGCTTGGGGGCGACCACTGAAGCTTTCTTT. As protein: CASSLGATTEAFF.

V gene TRBV5-5 combines with J gene TRBJ2-7; weak D call: TRBD1 (5 bases). Trimming stripped 1 base from V and 3 bases from J, with 14 bases between. This CDR3 contains 15 residues. Germline CDR1 SGHKS, CDR2 YYEKEE (reference sequence). The CDR3 spells CASSLIPDNSYEQYF. The CDR3 DNA follows: TGTGCCAGCAGCTTGATCCCGGACAACAGCTACGAGCAGTACTTC.

The V and J genes are TRBV30 and TRBJ2-2; D remains unclear. Germline loops: CDR1 GTSNPN, CDR2 SVGIG (reference sequence). The CDR3 totals 14 residues. Trimming removed 3 bases from V and 8 bases from J, with 16 bases in between. In nucleotides, the CDR3 is TGTGCCTGGAGCGGTTACCATCGGACGGGGGAGCTGTTTTTT. It codes for CAWSGYHRTGELFF.

J is TRBJ2-2 and V is TRBV7-9, with 8 bases aligning to TRBD1. The CDR3 has 14 residues. V lost 8 bases and J lost 11; bases outside the gene matches: 13. Germline CDR1 and CDR2: SEHNR and FQNEAQ (reference sequence). The CDR3 loop is CASGMTGENGELFF. CDR3 DNA: TGTGCCAGCGGAATGACAGGGGAGAACGGTGAGCTGTTTTTT.

This chain joins TRBV7-2 and TRBJ2-6; D not certain. CDR3 size: 17 residues. Trimming removed 3 bases from V and 1 base from J, with 13 bases in between. CDR1 SGHTA and CDR2 FQGNSA come from the germline V gene. The CDR3, as DNA: TGTGCCAGCAGCTTTGTGGCAGGCAGTTCTGGGGCCAACGTCCTGACTTTC. Encoded protein: CASSFVAGSSGANVLTF.

With respect to this clonotype: Just one base apart from a much larger clone, this may be a read error. The chain combines TRBV6-2 or TRBV6-3 with TRBJ2-1, with a weak D call TRBD1 (5 bases). This CDR3 region has 16 residues. The V and J ends lost 7 bases and 3 bases respectively, with 19 bases between them. Germline values: CDR1 MNHEY, CDR2 SVGEGT. CDR3 region: CASISRRQRLYNEQFF. Here the CDR3 DNA reads TGTGCCAGCATATCTAGACGACAGAGACTCTACAATGAGCAGTTCTTC.

Of note for this clonotype: A read error is possible here, since a much larger clone lies one base away. The chain uses TRBV18 and TRBJ2-7; 10 bases are shared with TRBD2. The V gene's germline CDR1 is KGHSH and CDR2 LQKENI. This CDR3 region has 18 residues. This chain's CDR3 is CASSPRGLAQYQSYKQYF. Written as DNA, the CDR3 is TGTGCCAGCTCACCGCGGGGACTAGCGCAATATCAATCCTACAAGCAGTACTTC.

This clonotype was recorded at least ten times. The chain combines TRBV2 with TRBJ1-2; the D gene is possibly TRBD1 (6 bases). Per the germline V gene, CDR1 is SNHLY and CDR2 is FYNNEI. V was pared by 6 bases and J by 6 bases, with 14 bases between. The CDR3 totals 13 residues. This chain's CDR3 is CASRRGGLDGYTF. The CDR3 region has the DNA TGTGCCAGCAGGCGGGGGGGGCTGGATGGCTACACCTTC.

This clonotype was counted many times. The chain is built from TRBV24-1 and TRBJ1-1, with 8 bases aligning to TRBD1. This CDR3 region has 17 residues. The germline gives CDR1 KGHDR, CDR2 SFDVKD. V dropped 1 base and J dropped 2; count of bases not matched to a gene: 8. The CDR3 DNA reads as TGTGCCACCAGTGATTTAGGACAGGGTCTCACAAACACTGAAGCTTTCTTT. Amino acid sequence: CATSDLGQGLTNTEAFF.

Details on this clonotype: A much larger clone lies one base from this, so it may be a read error. The chain combines TRBV5-1 with TRBJ2-5, with 7 nucleotides matching TRBD2. The CDR3 has 14 residues. Germline V gene sequence: CDR1 SGHRS, CDR2 YFSETQ. DNA of the CDR3: TGCGCCAGCAGCTTGATGGCGGGGGAAGAGGCCCAGTACTTC. It encodes CASSLMAGEEAQYF. Together with reference TRBV5-1 and TRBJ2-5, the CDR3 gives the full variable domain: KAGVTQTPRYLIKTRGQQVTLSCSPISGHRSVSWYQQTPGQGLQFLFEYFSETQRNKGNFPGRFSGRQFSNSRSEMNVSTLELGDSALYLCASSLMAGEEAQYFGPGTRLLVL.

This chain links TRBV6-2 or TRBV6-3 with TRBJ2-4; 9 nucleotides match TRBD1. Germline V gives CDR1 MNHEY, CDR2 SVGEGT. With 0 bases clipped from V and 6 bases from J, the junction kept 9 bases outside the gene matches. This CDR3 is 17 amino acids long. CDR3: CASSYSLLGQGINIQYF. The CDR3 nucleotides are TGTGCCAGCAGTTACTCCTTACTAGGACAGGGGATAAACATTCAGTACTTC.

This clonotype was picked up one time. This chain joins TRBV11-1 and TRBJ2-3; 8 nucleotides match TRBD2. Germline V gives CDR1 SGHAT, CDR2 FQDESV (reference sequence). V was pared by 5 bases and J by 2 bases, with 6 bases of the junction left unmatched. The CDR3 length is 15 residues. CDR3 protein: CASSRYSGNTDTQYF. The CDR3 DNA is TGTGCCAGCAGCCGATATAGCGGGAACACAGATACGCAGTATTTT.

This chain links TRBV7-2 with TRBJ2-1; D may be TRBD1 or TRBD2 (6 bases each). Between the trimmed V and J ends, which lost 7 bases and 0 bases, there was a span of 19 bases. This CDR3 has 17 amino acids. Germline CDR1 and CDR2: SGHTA and FQGNSA. CDR3 nucleotides: TGTGCCAGCACCTACGATCGGGGGCGGGGCTCCTACAATGAGCAGTTCTTC. Its translation: CASTYDRGRGSYNEQFF.

The genes are TRBV7-9 and TRBJ2-7; the D is unclear. The germline CDR1 and CDR2 sequences are SEHNR and FQNEAQ (reference sequence). Between the trimmed V and J ends, which lost 5 bases and 3 bases, there was a span of 11 bases. The CDR3 contains 13 residues. CDR3 amino acids: CASSPWVDYEQYF. CDR3 bases: TGTGCCAGCAGCCCTTGGGTCGACTACGAGCAGTACTTC.

CDR3 sequence (DNA): TGTGCCAGCAGTTACTCGCCTAGCGGGGGGTTGTACAATGAGCAGTTCTTC. This gives the protein CASSYSPSGGLYNEQFF. V and J are TRBV6-2 or TRBV6-3 and TRBJ2-1, with 11 positions matching TRBD2. V trimming: 0 bases; J trimming: 4 bases; junction bases outside the gene matches: 5. Per the germline V gene, CDR1 is MNHEY and CDR2 is SVGEGT. The CDR3 is 17 amino acids.

This clonotype was seen at least ten times. This chain uses TRBV7-8 with TRBJ1-2; the D gene is possibly TRBD1 (6 bases). The CDR3 covers 14 residues. Germline CDR1 and CDR2: SGHVS and FQNEAQ. Between the trimmed V and J ends, which lost 5 bases and 6 bases, there was a span of 16 bases. Here the CDR3 reads CASSLLDRPDGYTF. In DNA form, the CDR3 reads TGTGCCAGCAGCCTCTTAGACAGGCCGGATGGCTACACCTTC.

CDR3 sequence reads: CASSSPGLQNTIYF. The CDR3 region has the DNA TGTGCCAGCAGTTCTCCGGGCCTCCAAAACACCATATATTTT. This chain links TRBV14 with TRBJ1-3, with no clear D. Trimming left V 6 bases short and J 6 bases short, with 15 bases between. Germline V gene lookup returns CDR1 SGHDN and CDR2 FVKESK. The CDR3 runs 14 residues.

This clonotype was seen repeatedly, ten times or more. The chain joins TRBV5-1 to TRBJ2-3; 12 bases map to TRBD2. CDR1 and CDR2 from the germline V gene are SGHRS and YFSETQ. The V segment lost 9 bases and the J segment 3 bases; nucleotides outside the gene matches: 5. The CDR3 sequence is 14 residues long. The CDR3 region has the DNA TGCGCCACCGGACTAGCGGGACCTACAGATACGCAGTATTTT. Its translation is CATGLAGPTDTQYF.

This clonotype was seen repeatedly, ten times or more. The chain is built from TRBV3-1 and TRBJ1-1; TRBD1 matches at 7 bases. J lost 3 bases, V lost 4 bases, and 5 bases had no gene match. Germline assignment: CDR1 LGHDT and CDR2 YNNKEL (reference sequence). The length of the CDR3 is 14 residues. CDR3: CASSRRDSHTEAFF. The CDR3 region has the DNA TGTGCCAGCAGCCGCCGGGACAGTCACACTGAAGCTTTCTTT.